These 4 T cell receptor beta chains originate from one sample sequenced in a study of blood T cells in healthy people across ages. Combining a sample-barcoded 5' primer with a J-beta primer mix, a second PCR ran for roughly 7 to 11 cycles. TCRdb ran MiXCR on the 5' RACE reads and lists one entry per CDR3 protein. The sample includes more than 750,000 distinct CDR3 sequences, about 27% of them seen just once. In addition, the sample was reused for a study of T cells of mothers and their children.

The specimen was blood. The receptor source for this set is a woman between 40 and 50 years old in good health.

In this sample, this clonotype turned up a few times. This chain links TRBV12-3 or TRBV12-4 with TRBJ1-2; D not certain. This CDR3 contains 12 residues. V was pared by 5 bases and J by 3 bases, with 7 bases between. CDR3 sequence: CASSPWDYGYTF. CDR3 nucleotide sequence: TGTGCCAGCAGTCCCTGGGACTATGGCTACACCTTC.

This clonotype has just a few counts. The CDR3, as DNA: TGTGCCAGCAGCCAAGAAGGAGGGGGGGTCACTGAGCAGTTCTTC. Protein sequence: CASSQEGGGVTEQFF. V usage is TRBV4-2 and J usage is TRBJ2-1; TRBD2 might be the D (7 bases). The CDR3 has 15 residues. Between the trimmed V and J ends, which lost 0 bases and 9 bases, there was a span of 15 bases. Germline assignment: CDR1 LGHNA and CDR2 YNFKEQ.

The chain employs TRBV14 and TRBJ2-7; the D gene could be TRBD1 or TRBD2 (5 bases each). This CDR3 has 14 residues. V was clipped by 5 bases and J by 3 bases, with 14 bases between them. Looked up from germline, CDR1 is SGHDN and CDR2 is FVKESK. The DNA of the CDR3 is TGTGCCAGCAGCATCTCCGGGACGGACTACGAGCAGTACTTC. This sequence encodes CASSISGTDYEQYF.

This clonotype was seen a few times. DNA for the CDR3: TGTGCCAGCAGTTTCTTAGGGGATGCCCAGCATTTT. Protein: CASSFLGDAQHF. The chain uses TRBV27 and TRBJ1-5, with D maybe TRBD1 (5 bases). V was shortened by 3 bases and J by 11 bases, with 11 bases between the two germline ends. The germline V gene has CDR1 MNHEY and CDR2 SMNVEV (reference sequence). CDR3 length: 12 amino acids.